The 4 T cell receptor beta chains below all came from one sample that was sequenced in a study of cytomegalovirus exposure and HLA in healthy donors. The PCR had 60 Vbeta and 13 Jbeta primers. Sequencing used immunoSEQ multiplex PCR; TCRdb keeps in-frame clones, though not all of them. Of approximately 40,000 clones detected, 70% to 85% appear once; the ten largest clones hold about 11%. Sequencing was performed on PBMCs. These receptor sequences come from a woman aged 18-29 years in good health and CMV-seropositive.

V is TRBV19 and J is TRBJ2-1, with 10 bases aligning to TRBD1. V shed 4 bases and J 4 bases; nucleotides not matched to a gene: 7. Germline-derived CDR1 and CDR2 are LNHDA and SQIVND (reference sequence). The length of the CDR3 is 16 residues. This CDR3 reads CASSTPGQGTYNEQFF. CDR3 nucleotides: TGTGCCAGTAGTACCCCGGGACAGGGGACATACAATGAGCAGTTCTTC.

The V call is TRBV6-6, the J call TRBJ2-1; 7 bases are shared with TRBD1. The CDR3 extends over 12 amino acids. Germline loops: CDR1 MNHNY, CDR2 SVGAGI (reference sequence). Trimming cost V 8 bases and J 8 bases; bases outside gene matches: 6. CDR3: CASRDRAYEQFF. The CDR3 nucleotides are TGTGCCAGCCGGGACAGAGCATATGAGCAGTTCTTC.

The chain carries TRBV4-3 and TRBJ2-5; TRBD2 matches at 8 bases. The CDR3 length is 15 residues. V shed 0 bases, J shed 5 bases, and the junction held 5 bases outside the gene matches. Germline V gene lookup returns CDR1 LGHNA and CDR2 YSLEER. CDR3 sequence reads: CASSQDLTSGETQYF. CDR3 sequence (DNA): TGCGCCAGCAGCCAAGATCTAACTAGCGGTGAGACCCAGTACTTC.

The chain employs TRBV28 and TRBJ2-6; the match to TRBD1 covers 10 bases. The CDR3 contains 17 residues. V shed 2 bases and J 0 bases; nucleotides not matched to a gene: 1. CDR1 is MDHEN and CDR2 is SYDVKM in the germline V gene. The CDR3 reads CASSLGDRGSGANVLTF. The CDR3 region has the DNA TGTGCCAGCAGTTTAGGGGACAGGGGCTCTGGGGCCAACGTCCTGACTTTC.